This passage covers 9 T cell receptor beta chains from one sample sequenced in a study of regulatory T cells in long-lasting Graves disease. Arm-PCR of CDR3 regions and iRepertoire HTBI primers were used to build TCR beta libraries. TCRdb reanalysed the multiplex PCR reads using MiXCR and keeps one entry per CDR3 protein. The sample contains approximately 460,000 distinct CDR3 sequences, about 16% of which appear only once. Described time point: newly diagnosed GD, antithyroid drugs for less than 3 months. From PBMCs, RNA was extracted and then used to make the TCR library. The same specimen was also included in a second study, on T cells in Graves' hyperthyroidism and ophthalmopathy.

Source: peripheral blood mononuclear cells (PBMCs), taken at new diagnosis, from a patient treated with antithyroid drugs. These receptors originate from a woman between 25 and 40 years old with Graves disease.

Details on this clonotype: Being one base from a much bigger clone, this may be a read error. The rearrangement links TRBV27 to TRBJ1-2, with D perhaps matching TRBD1 (5 bases). From germline, CDR1 is MNHEY and CDR2 SMNVEV (reference sequence). Trimming left V 5 bases short and J 2 bases short, with 12 bases between. The CDR3 contains 14 residues. DNA for the CDR3: TGTGCCAGCAGTGATGTCCGGGACAACTATGGCTACACCTTC. Its translation: CASSDVRDNYGYTF.

A few counts support this clonotype. The rearrangement uses TRBV13 and TRBJ2-4; 7 nucleotides match TRBD2. In germline, CDR1 is PRHDT, CDR2 FYEKMQ (reference sequence). The CDR3 consists of 15 residues. Germline trimming cut 0 bases from V and 6 bases from J; bases unmatched to any gene: 5. The CDR3 loop is CASSLGLKRGNIQYF. The CDR3, as DNA: TGTGCCAGCAGCTTAGGTCTGAAGCGGGGAAACATTCAGTACTTC.

This clonotype has a count of ten or more. The chain recombines TRBV28 with TRBJ1-6; D is uncertain. Per germline, CDR1 MDHEN and CDR2 SYDVKM. V lost 6 bases, J lost 0 bases, and 15 bases lay in between. CDR3 length: 17 residues. The CDR3 sequence: CASSRSTVSSYNSPLHF. The CDR3 nucleotides read TGTGCCAGCAGCCGGTCGACGGTGAGCTCCTATAATTCACCCCTCCACTTT.

The table lists this clonotype with a few counts. In DNA, the CDR3 is TGTGCCAGCTCACCACGGGCAGAGTCGATTTCTACAGATACGCAGTATTTT. As protein: CASSPRAESISTDTQYF. The chain has TRBV18 and TRBJ2-3; D not resolved. This CDR3 has 17 amino acids. CDR1 KGHSH and CDR2 LQKENI come from the germline V gene. V lost 1 base and J lost 3, with 17 bases in between. Full variable domain (remainder filled in from reference TRBV18 and TRBJ2-3): NAGVMQNPRHLVRRRGQEARLRCSPMKGHSHVYWYRQLPEEGLKFMVYLQKENIIDESGMPKERFSAEFPKEGPSILRIQQVVRGDSAAYFCASSPRAESISTDTQYFGPGTRLTVL.

Turning to this clonotype: A much bigger clone sits one base away, suggesting this may be a read error. The chain employs TRBV30 and TRBJ1-1, with TRBD1 identical over 7 bases. The germline V gene has CDR1 GTSNPN and CDR2 SVGIG (reference sequence). V was pared by 3 bases and J by 8 bases, with 6 bases of the junction left unmatched. The CDR3 runs to 12 residues. The CDR3 here is CAWSLGQSEAFF. CDR3 nucleotide sequence: TGTGCCTGGAGCCTGGGACAGTCAGAAGCTTTCTTT.

This clonotype was found many times. The rearrangement links TRBV28 to TRBJ1-2; D perhaps matches TRBD1 (6 bases). CDR3 length equals 12 residues. Germline V lookup: CDR1 MDHEN, CDR2 SYDVKM. The V and J ends lost 8 bases and 2 bases respectively, with 9 bases between them. DNA of the CDR3: TGTGCCAGCGTTGACAGGAACTATGGCTACACCTTC. Its protein is CASVDRNYGYTF.

This clonotype was recorded many times. V is TRBV27 and J is TRBJ2-2; no definite D call. In germline, CDR1 is MNHEY, CDR2 SMNVEV (reference sequence). Deletions cut 7 bases from V and 0 bases from J, with 6 bases between. The CDR3 has 13 residues. The DNA for the CDR3 is TGTGCCAGCAACAAAGCGAACACCGGGGAGCTGTTTTTT. Residues: CASNKANTGELFF.

The rearrangement links TRBV4-3 to TRBJ2-7; TRBD2 matches 14 bases. Germline-derived CDR1 and CDR2 are LGHNA and YSLEER. V gave up 4 bases and J gave up 4 bases; unmatched junction bases: 6. This CDR3 has 16 amino acids. In DNA, the CDR3 is TGCGCCAGCAGCCTCGGACTAGCGGGAGGTGTATACGAGCAGTACTTC. Protein sequence: CASSLGLAGGVYEQYF.

This clonotype was observed a handful of times. The J gene is TRBJ2-7, the V gene TRBV9, with D perhaps assigned TRBD1 or TRBD2 (5 bases each). Trimming removed 3 bases at V and 3 bases at J, with 13 bases between. The germline CDR1 and CDR2 sequences are SGDLS and YYNGEE. The CDR3 length is 14 residues. The CDR3 spells CASSGGRASYEQYF. CDR3 DNA sequence: TGTGCCAGCAGCGGGGGACGAGCTAGCTACGAGCAGTACTTC. Complete variable domain (other parts from reference TRBV9 and TRBJ2-7): DSGVTQTPKHLITATGQRVTLRCSPRSGDLSVYWYQQSLDQGLQFLIQYYNGEERAKGNILERFSAQQFPDLHSELNLSSLELGDSALYFCASSGGRASYEQYFGPGTRLTVT.